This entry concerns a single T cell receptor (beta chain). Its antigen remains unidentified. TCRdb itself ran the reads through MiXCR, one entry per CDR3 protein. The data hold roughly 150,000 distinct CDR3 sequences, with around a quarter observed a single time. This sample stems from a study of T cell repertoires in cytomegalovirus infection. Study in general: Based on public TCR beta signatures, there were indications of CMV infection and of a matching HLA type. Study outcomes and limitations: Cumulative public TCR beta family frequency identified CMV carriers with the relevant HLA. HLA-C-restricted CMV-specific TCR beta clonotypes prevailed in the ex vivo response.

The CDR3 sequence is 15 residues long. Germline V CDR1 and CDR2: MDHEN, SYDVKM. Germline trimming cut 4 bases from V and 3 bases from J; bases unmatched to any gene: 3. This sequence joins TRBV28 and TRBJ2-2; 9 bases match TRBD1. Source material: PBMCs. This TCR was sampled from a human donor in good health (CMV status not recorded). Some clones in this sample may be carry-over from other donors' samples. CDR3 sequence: CASSWDREDTGELFF. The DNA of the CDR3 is TGTGCCAGCAGTTGGGACAGGGAGGACACCGGGGAGCTGTTTTTT.